Listed below are T cell receptor beta chains from one sample, sequenced in a study of identical twins. TCRdb used MiXCR to reprocess the 5' RACE reads, holding one entry per CDR3 protein. The sample yields about 690,000 distinct CDR3 sequences, roughly 6% seen once. The specimen sequenced was naive T cells sorted from blood. Receptors were obtained from a man aged 18 to 29 in good health. CDR3s include the opening cysteine and the closing phenylalanine or tryptophan. The D gene is left open where the match is weak.

V | D | CDR3
TRBV5-4 | TRBD1 | CASSQNRGDTQYF
TRBV5-1 | - | CASSYRVGRVPDTQYF
TRBV7-2 | TRBD1 | CASSLAPPGTGWDTEAFF
TRBV12-3/TRBV12-4 | - | CASSGIEQFF
TRBV5-1 | - | CASSFNQDNEQFF
TRBV5-6 | - | CASSYRDVSEAFF
TRBV5-6 | - | CASSRDPLNEQFF
TRBV20-1 | - | CSATGANVLTF
TRBV6-1 | - | CASSPNPYNEQFF
TRBV11-2 | TRBD2 | CASSPRRGGLAHKPGTDTQYF
TRBV6-2/TRBV6-3 | TRBD1 | CASRLQGGSAEQYF
TRBV6-1 | TRBD1 | CASSPGTGAEGYGYTF
TRBV24-1 | - | CATRHNTEAFF
TRBV7-8 | TRBD1 | CASSSQTGTENTEAFF
TRBV18 | - | CASSQGMTQPQHF
TRBV7-3 | TRBD1 | CASSLTGQVGNEQFF
TRBV2 | - | CASFGRASTDTQYF
TRBV4-3 | TRBD1 | CASSQDPGTGWGQYF
TRBV7-3 | - | CASSLTPGFGVQYF
TRBV12-3/TRBV12-4 | - | CASSFIHAQQQETQYF
TRBV12-3/TRBV12-4 | - | CASSLAKDGTDTQYF
TRBV29-1 | - | CSVSPTVLYNEQFF
TRBV12-3/TRBV12-4 | - | CASAGTKSSYNEQFF
TRBV20-1 | TRBD2 | CSARRETSGRAETDTQYF
TRBV29-1 | - | CSVVPPDRQETQYF
TRBV13 | - | CASSLDGRVSYNEQFF